Listed below are T cell receptor beta chains from one sample, sequenced in a study of shared clonotypes between healthy human individuals. Assay used: immunoSEQ multiplex PCR; TCRdb lists only in-frame clones, some missing. The sample lists 85,000 to 100,000 clones; about 70% were seen once. The sequenced sample was memory CD8+ T cells sorted from blood. All receptors derive from a man younger than 45 in good health. Each CDR3 is given with its conserved first and last residue. The order of the fields is D gene, J gene, V gene, clone size, CDR3 DNA, CDR3 protein. A D gene is named only where the DNA matches it firmly. Not every row has a clone size; where given, it reads once, few, many or a size class.

.,TRBJ1-1,TRBV7-9,.,TGTGCCAGCAGCTTAGGGTTTACTGAAGCTTTCTTT,CASSLGFTEAFF
.,TRBJ1-1,TRBV7-9,many,TGTGCCAGCAGCTTAATAAACACTGAAGCTTTCTTT,CASSLINTEAFF
.,TRBJ2-5,TRBV4-3,once,TGCGCCAGCAGCCAAGGTGGAGGGAGTCGAGAGACCCAGTACTTC,CASSQGGGSRETQYF
.,TRBJ2-7,TRBV4-2,few,TGTGCCAGCAGCTTCTCCGTATCCTCGGGGGAGCAGTACTTC,CASSFSVSSGEQYF
.,TRBJ1-1,TRBV19,.,TGTGCCAGTGGAACCGGGACAGAAGCTTTCTTT,CASGTGTEAFF
TRBD2,TRBJ2-1,TRBV19,.,TGTGCCAGTAGTGTTCGCAAGCGGGGGGGCAATGAGCAGTTCTTC,CASSVRKRGGNEQFF
.,TRBJ1-2,TRBV7-9,.,TGTGCCAGCAGCTTAGTAGCAGGAGCGAACTATGGCTACACCTTC,CASSLVAGANYGYTF
.,TRBJ1-2,TRBV27,once,TGTGCCAGCAGTTTATCGTGGGGAGGGATTTCGAAAGGCTACACCTTC,CASSLSWGGISKGYTF
.,TRBJ2-1,TRBV29-1,.,TGCAGCGTTGAGGTTGGAGCAGGGTGGCAGTTCTTC,CSVEVGAGWQFF
.,TRBJ2-7,TRBV10-2,few,TGCGCCAGCCGCGCCGGGAGCAACGAGCAGTACTTC,CASRAGSNEQYF
.,TRBJ1-2,TRBV28,few,TGTGCCAGCAGTCGGTTTAGTGGGTATGGCTACACCTTC,CASSRFSGYGYTF
TRBD1,TRBJ2-3,TRBV25-1,.,TGTGCCAGCAATCTAGGACAGGGCACAGATACGCAGTATTTT,CASNLGQGTDTQYF
.,TRBJ2-7,TRBV18,once,TGTGCCAGCTCACCAAAGAACAGGGAGGACGAGCAGTACTTC,CASSPKNREDEQYF
TRBD1,TRBJ2-7,TRBV7-3,.,TGTGCCAGCAGCTTTACCGGGACAGGGGACTACGAGCAGTACTTC,CASSFTGTGDYEQYF
TRBD1,TRBJ1-5,TRBV2,.,TGTGCCAGCAGAGCAGGGACAGGGGTGAGCAATCAGCCCCAGCATTTT,CASRAGTGVSNQPQHF
.,TRBJ2-5,TRBV18,once,TGTGCCAGCTCACCAACGACGGAACCTCAAGAGACCCAGTACTTC,CASSPTTEPQETQYF
TRBD1,TRBJ2-1,TRBV19,once,TGTGCCAGTAGTATAGAGGACAGGGCCTCCTACAATGAGCAGTTCTTC,CASSIEDRASYNEQFF
.,TRBJ2-7,TRBV7-3,once,TGTGCCAGCAGCTTAGTCCCGGGAAACTCCGAGCAGTACTTC,CASSLVPGNSEQYF
.,TRBJ1-2,TRBV11-2,few,TGTGCCAGCAGCTTAACCAACTATGGCTACACCTTC,CASSLTNYGYTF
.,TRBJ2-2,TRBV7-8,.,TGTGCCAGCAGAGTCTCAGGCACCGGGGAGCTGTTTTTT,CASRVSGTGELFF
TRBD1,TRBJ2-7,TRBV7-2,.,TGTGCCAGCAGCAGGGACAGGTTTGACGAGCAGTACTTC,CASSRDRFDEQYF
.,TRBJ1-2,TRBV6-1,.,TGTGCCAGCAGTGAAGGGGAGGAATACTATGGCTACACCTTC,CASSEGEEYYGYTF
.,TRBJ2-7,TRBV7-9,once,TGTGCCAGCAGCTTCCCTAGGGGGCGGGAGATCGACGAGCAGTACTTC,CASSFPRGREIDEQYF
.,TRBJ2-2,TRBV7-8,.,TGTGCCAGCTGCCTCCGCCCCCAGACAGGCCTTATCGATACCGGGGAGCTGTTTTTT,CASCLRPQTGLIDTGELFF
.,TRBJ2-7,TRBV29-1,once,TGCAGCGTTCTACAACAGGGCGGCTACGAGCAGTACTTC,CSVLQQGGYEQYF
TRBD1,TRBJ1-1,TRBV2,.,TGTGCCAGCAGCCGACAGGGGGCAGGGACTGAAGCTTTCTTT,CASSRQGAGTEAFF
.,TRBJ2-7,TRBV7-9,few,TGTGCCAGCAGCGGACGAGGTTACGAGCAGTACTTC,CASSGRGYEQYF
.,TRBJ2-3,TRBV6-4,.,TGTGCCAGCAGCAACCTAGCGTCGAGCACAGATACGCAGTATTTT,CASSNLASSTDTQYF
.,TRBJ2-2,TRBV10-2,.,TGCGCCAGCAGTGAGGTGCGTTCTCTCACCGGGGAGCTGTTTTTT,CASSEVRSLTGELFF
TRBD2,TRBJ2-3,TRBV6-4,.,TGTGCCAGCAGTGACTCAGCGGGAGCGGATTCAGATACGCAGTATTTT,CASSDSAGADSDTQYF
TRBD2,TRBJ2-3,TRBV19,.,TGTGCCAGTAGTAAGCTAGCGGGAGAAGGTACAGATACGCAGTATTTT,CASSKLAGEGTDTQYF
.,TRBJ2-1,TRBV6-5,.,TGTGCCAGCAGTTCGGACCTTGAGGCATATGGGAATGAGCAGTTCTTC,CASSSDLEAYGNEQFF
TRBD2,TRBJ2-1,TRBV27,many,TGTGCCAGCCGAAATCTAGCGGGAGCATTCTTC,CASRNLAGAFF
TRBD2,TRBJ2-3,TRBV7-8,.,TGTGCCAGCAGCATCCATAGCGGGTGGAGCACAGATACGCAGTATTTT,CASSIHSGWSTDTQYF
.,TRBJ2-7,TRBV7-9,.,TGTGCCAGCAGCTCACCTAGCACGGAGGGGTACGAGCAGTACTTC,CASSSPSTEGYEQYF
.,TRBJ1-5,TRBV28,few,TGTGCCAGCAGTCTTGACAGCGGCAATCAGCCCCAGCATTTT,CASSLDSGNQPQHF
.,TRBJ2-3,TRBV6-1,.,TGTGCCACCTCCTGGGGACCCACAGATACGCAGTATTTT,CATSWGPTDTQYF
.,TRBJ1-5,TRBV11-1,.,TGTGCCAGCAGCTTAGACAGGGATCAGCCCCAGCATTTT,CASSLDRDQPQHF
.,TRBJ2-7,TRBV6-1,.,TGTGCCAGCACCGGCCAGTCCTACGAGCAGTACTTC,CASTGQSYEQYF
TRBD2,TRBJ2-1,TRBV5-4,.,TGTGCCAGCCCTGGACTAGCGGCCTTAGGGATCGATGAGCAGTTCTTC,CASPGLAALGIDEQFF
.,TRBJ2-5,TRBV5-1,once,TGCGCCAGCAACGCGGGACCGGGAGAAGAGACCCAGTACTTC,CASNAGPGEETQYF
TRBD1,TRBJ2-7,TRBV2,.,TGTGCCAGCAGTCAGGGGGTCGGCTACGAGCAGTACTTC,CASSQGVGYEQYF
TRBD1,TRBJ2-7,TRBV28,.,TGTGCCAGCAGCCTAACCGGGACAGGGTCCTACGAGCAGTACTTC,CASSLTGTGSYEQYF
TRBD2,TRBJ2-3,TRBV27,.,TGTGCCAGCAGACGCCCTAGCGGGAGTCCTGCAGATACGCAGTATTTT,CASRRPSGSPADTQYF
TRBD2,TRBJ2-7,TRBV13,.,TGTGCCAGCAGCTCCTTAGCGGGTCCCTACGAGCAGTACTTC,CASSSLAGPYEQYF
.,TRBJ1-3,TRBV28,.,TGTGCCAGCAATGAGGGTATAAGCTCTGGAAACACCATATATTTT,CASNEGISSGNTIYF
.,TRBJ2-1,TRBV11-1,.,TGTGCCAGCAGCTCAACACGACTTGCAAGAGATGAGCAGTTCTTC,CASSSTRLARDEQFF
.,TRBJ1-1,TRBV10-3,.,TGTGCCATCAGTGAGAGGAGGATAGCTGATAACACTGAAGCTTTCTTT,CAISERRIADNTEAFF
.,TRBJ1-5,TRBV27,.,TGTGCCAGCAGTTTTTTATCGGCGGCAAGCAATCAGCCCCAGCATTTT,CASSFLSAASNQPQHF
.,TRBJ2-1,TRBV5-4,few,TGTGCCAGCAGCTTGGAATTGGAGAGGAATGAGCAGTTCTTC,CASSLELERNEQFF
.,TRBJ2-3,TRBV2,.,TGTGCCAGCAGGGGTCTAGAAATTGGGTATTTT,CASRGLEIGYF
TRBD1,TRBJ1-1,TRBV7-9,.,TGTGCCAGCAGAGAAAGGACAGGGGGCACTGAAGCTTTCTTT,CASRERTGGTEAFF
TRBD2,TRBJ2-7,TRBV7-8,.,TGTGCCAGCAGCCGGGAGGGTGGCGGAGACGAGCAGTACTTC,CASSREGGGDEQYF
.,TRBJ2-1,TRBV7-2,.,TGTGCCAGCAGCATAAGGCCCTTAGAGGGCAATGAGCAGTTCTTC,CASSIRPLEGNEQFF
.,TRBJ2-1,TRBV7-8,.,TGTGCCAGCAGCTTGAAGGTCTCCCACAATGAGCAGTTCTTC,CASSLKVSHNEQFF
.,TRBJ2-7,TRBV7-9,.,TGTGCCAGCAGCTCCCCCCTGATGAGGGAGCAGTACTTC,CASSSPLMREQYF
.,TRBJ2-5,TRBV21-1,.,TGTGCCAGCAGCTCTCTAGCGGGATGGTCGGAGCAAGAGACCCAGTACTTC,CASSSLAGWSEQETQYF
.,TRBJ2-1,TRBV19,.,TGTGCCAGTAGTATAGTCGACAGCTCCTACAATGAGCAGTTCTTC,CASSIVDSSYNEQFF
.,TRBJ2-7,TRBV5-1,.,TGCGCCAGCAGCTTGGCCGGGGCGCCAATTCAGTACTTC,CASSLAGAPIQYF